This is a list of T cell receptor beta chains from one sample in a study of OX40 agonist ivuxolimab in advanced cancers. Clones were read by immunoSEQ multiplex PCR, and TCRdb kept only the in-frame ones, dropping some. Of 65,000 to 85,000 clones listed, around nine tenths are singletons. The material was CD4+ or CD8+ T cells sorted from blood, obtained in a trial of the OX40 agonist ivuxolimab. The source is an adult with an advanced solid tumor such as melanoma, head and neck, liver or kidney cancer. The CDR3 runs from the conserved cysteine through the conserved F or W. The order of the fields is D gene, V gene, clone size, J gene, CDR3 DNA, CDR3 protein. D genes are given only for firm matches. The size entry is marked missing in some rows and otherwise reads once, few, many or a size class.

TRBD1	TRBV28	-	TRBJ1-1	TGTGCCAGCAGTACCGGGACAGCATACACTGAAGCTTTCTTT	CASSTGTAYTEAFF
-	TRBV2	-	TRBJ2-5	TGTGCCAGCAGCAGGGACACCCAACAAGAGACCCAGTACTTC	CASSRDTQQETQYF
-	TRBV2	-	TRBJ2-3	TGTGCCAGCAGTGTACGGCTAGCGACAGATACACAGTATTTT	CASSVRLATDTQYF
TRBD2	TRBV2	-	TRBJ2-2	TGTGCCAGCAGTGCGGGACTAGCGAACACCGGGGAGCTGTTTTTT	CASSAGLANTGELFF
-	TRBV4-1	few	TRBJ2-7	TGCGCCAGCAGCCAAGAAGGCGAGCAGTACTTC	CASSQEGEQYF
TRBD2	TRBV29-1	-	TRBJ2-1	TGCAGCGTTGAACCCTGGACTAGCGGGGGGGGTTATGAGCAGTTCTTC	CSVEPWTSGGGYEQFF
-	TRBV9	-	TRBJ2-5	TGTGCCAGCAGCGCGGCCCCCACAGTGCAAGAGACCCAGTACTTC	CASSAAPTVQETQYF
-	TRBV4-2	-	TRBJ1-2	TGTGCCAGCAGCCAAGATCGGCGGTCCAACTATGGCTACACCTTC	CASSQDRRSNYGYTF
-	TRBV5-6	-	TRBJ1-2	TGTGCCAGCAGCACCCGGACAGCCGACTATGGCTACACCTTC	CASSTRTADYGYTF
-	TRBV10-1	-	TRBJ1-6	TGCGCCAGCAGTGAGGGCACCCCGGTCCACTTT	CASSEGTPVHF
TRBD2	TRBV7-6	-	TRBJ2-2	TGTGCCAGCAGCTCCCAGACAGGGACGGGACTAGCGGCCACCGGGGAGCTGTTTTTT	CASSSQTGTGLAATGELFF
-	TRBV28	-	TRBJ1-5	TGTGCCAGCAGTTTGGGGGGTGGGCTTCAGCCCCAGCATTTT	CASSLGGGLQPQHF
-	TRBV29-1	-	TRBJ2-3	TGCAGCGTTGGAGGGGGGAGCACAGATACGCAGTATTTT	CSVGGGSTDTQYF
-	TRBV5-6	-	TRBJ2-2	TGTGCCAGCAGCTCGGGGGTTGGGGAGCTGTTTTTT	CASSSGVGELFF
-	TRBV5-4	few	TRBJ2-3	TGTGCCAGCAGCCCCGGGGCTTACACAGATACGCAGTATTTT	CASSPGAYTDTQYF
TRBD1	TRBV18	few	TRBJ2-1	TGTGCCAGCTCACTGGGGACAGGGGATGAGCAGTTCTTC	CASSLGTGDEQFF
TRBD2	TRBV6-5	-	TRBJ2-1	TGTGCCAGCAGTTACTCGAGGCGGGGGGCGAGGAATGAGCAGTTCTTC	CASSYSRRGARNEQFF
-	TRBV4-1	-	TRBJ1-6	TGCGCCAGCAGCCAAGTTGGGACTTTTTCACCCCTCCACTTT	CASSQVGTFSPLHF
-	TRBV19	-	TRBJ1-2	TGTGCCACTGGGACCAGGGCTAACTATGGCTACACCTTC	CATGTRANYGYTF
-	TRBV5-8	-	TRBJ1-5	TGTGCCAGCAGCGAAACCCTTGACACCGACCTCAATCAGCCCCAGCATTTT	CASSETLDTDLNQPQHF
-	TRBV5-4	-	TRBJ1-2	TGTGCCAGCAGCTTTGACAGCCAATTCTATGGCTACACCTTC	CASSFDSQFYGYTF
-	TRBV28	-	TRBJ1-2	TGTGCCAGCAGTAACATAAAAGCGGTCTACACCTTC	CASSNIKAVYTF
TRBD2	TRBV7-9	once	TRBJ2-1	TGTGCCAGCAGCGTGGACAGGTACCCGGGACTAGCGCACAATGAGCAGTTCTTC	CASSVDRYPGLAHNEQFF
-	TRBV10-2	-	TRBJ1-6	TGCGCCAGCAGTGAGACGGCAGAAGTGGATTCACCCCTCCACTTT	CASSETAEVDSPLHF
TRBD1	TRBV5-1	-	TRBJ2-5	TGCGCCAGCAGCTTGATGGGACAGGGCCAAGAGACCCAGTACTTC	CASSLMGQGQETQYF
TRBD1	TRBV11-1	-	TRBJ1-4	TGTGCCAGCAGCTACGGACAGGGGAGCCATGAAAAACTGTTTTTT	CASSYGQGSHEKLFF
-	TRBV2	once	TRBJ1-1	TGTGCCAGCAAGACCAGTAACACTGAAGCTTTCTTT	CASKTSNTEAFF
-	TRBV5-1	-	TRBJ2-3	TGCGCCAGCAGCCCCGTGCAGGCCGGAGGAGATACGCAGTATTTT	CASSPVQAGGDTQYF
-	TRBV18	-	TRBJ2-5	TGTGCCAGCTCACTCACTACCTCGGGACCGGGAGCCCAGGAGACCCAGTACTTC	CASSLTTSGPGAQETQYF
-	TRBV11-3	-	TRBJ2-3	TGTGCCAGCAGCTTAGAGGGTCGGGCAGATACGCAGTATTTT	CASSLEGRADTQYF
-	TRBV7-2	-	TRBJ2-1	TGTGCCAGCAGCGGTCGGACAGAGCTCAATGAGCAGTTCTTC	CASSGRTELNEQFF
-	TRBV27	-	TRBJ2-3	TGTGCCAGCAGCAAAGGGTCAGATACGCAGTATTTT	CASSKGSDTQYF
-	TRBV4-3	-	TRBJ1-1	TGCGCCAGCAGCCAAGATGGGCAGGCCCAAGAAGCTTTCTTT	CASSQDGQAQEAFF
-	TRBV28	-	TRBJ1-1	TGTGCCAGCAGTTTGCCCCTGAGGGGCGCGGGCACTGAAGCTTTCTTT	CASSLPLRGAGTEAFF
-	TRBV11-2	-	TRBJ1-2	TGTGCCAGCAGCTTATTTCTGGGGATCTATGGCTACACCTTC	CASSLFLGIYGYTF
-	TRBV18	-	TRBJ1-1	TGTGCCAGCTCACCACAGCCCTTACAGGAGACTGAAGCTTTCTTT	CASSPQPLQETEAFF
-	TRBV7-2	-	TRBJ2-3	TGTGCCAGCAGCCCGGGACACCACACAGATACGCAGTATTTT	CASSPGHHTDTQYF
TRBD2	TRBV7-3	few	TRBJ2-2	TGTGCCAGCAGCCCCCAGAGCGGGGGGGCCACCGGGGAGCTGTTTTTT	CASSPQSGGATGELFF